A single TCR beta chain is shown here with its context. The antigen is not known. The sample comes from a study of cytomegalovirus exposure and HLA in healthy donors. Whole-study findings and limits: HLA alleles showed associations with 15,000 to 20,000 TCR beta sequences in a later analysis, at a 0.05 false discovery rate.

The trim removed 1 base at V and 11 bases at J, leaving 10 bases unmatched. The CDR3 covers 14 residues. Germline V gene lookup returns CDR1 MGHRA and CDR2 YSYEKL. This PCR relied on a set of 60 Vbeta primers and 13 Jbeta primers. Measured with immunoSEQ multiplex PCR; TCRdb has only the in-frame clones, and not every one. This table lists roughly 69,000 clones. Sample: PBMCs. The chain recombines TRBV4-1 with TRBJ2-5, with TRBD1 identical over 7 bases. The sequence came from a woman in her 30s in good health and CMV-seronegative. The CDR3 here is CASSQAFRGSGQYF. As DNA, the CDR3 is TGCGCCAGCAGCCAAGCGTTCAGGGGGTCGGGGCAGTACTTC.